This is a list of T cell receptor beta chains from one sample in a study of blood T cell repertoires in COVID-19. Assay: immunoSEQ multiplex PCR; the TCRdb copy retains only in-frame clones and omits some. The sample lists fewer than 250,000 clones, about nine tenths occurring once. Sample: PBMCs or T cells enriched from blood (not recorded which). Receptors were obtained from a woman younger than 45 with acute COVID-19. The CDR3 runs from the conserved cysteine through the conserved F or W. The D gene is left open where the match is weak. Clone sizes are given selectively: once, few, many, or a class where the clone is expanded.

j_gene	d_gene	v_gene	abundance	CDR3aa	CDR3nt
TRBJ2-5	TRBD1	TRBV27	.	CASSFRTGRGWTRETQYF	TGTGCCAGCAGTTTCCGGACAGGGCGTGGGTGGACGAGAGAGACCCAGTACTTC
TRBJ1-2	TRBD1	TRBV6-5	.	CASRTGVYGYTF	TGTGCCAGCAGGACAGGGGTGTATGGCTACACCTTC
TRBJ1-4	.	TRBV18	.	CASSGDGSGVNEKLFF	TGTGCCAGCTCAGGGGACGGATCGGGAGTTAATGAAAAACTGTTTTTT
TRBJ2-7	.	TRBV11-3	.	CASSLRDSYEQYF	TGTGCCAGCAGCTTACGGGATTCCTACGAGCAGTACTTC
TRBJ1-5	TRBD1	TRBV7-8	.	CASSLEGAYQPQHF	TGTGCCAGCAGCTTAGAGGGGGCGTATCAGCCCCAGCATTTT
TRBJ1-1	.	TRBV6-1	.	CASSERQENTEAFF	TGTGCCAGCAGTGAAAGACAGGAGAACACTGAAGCTTTCTTT
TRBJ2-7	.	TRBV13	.	CASSLGWGSRAYEQYF	TGTGCCAGCAGCTTAGGGTGGGGCAGCAGAGCCTACGAGCAGTACTTC
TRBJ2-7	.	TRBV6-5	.	CASSSYLKTGTYEQYF	TGTGCCAGCAGTTCATACCTCAAAACAGGGACCTACGAGCAGTACTTC
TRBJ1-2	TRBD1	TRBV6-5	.	CASRPDREASYGYTF	TGTGCCAGCAGACCCGACAGGGAGGCTTCATATGGCTACACCTTC
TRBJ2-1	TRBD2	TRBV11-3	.	CASSRGLPPNEQFF	TGTGCCAGCAGCCGGGGACTACCACCCAATGAGCAGTTCTTC
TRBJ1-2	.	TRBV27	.	CASSDLRGLNYGYTF	TGTGCCAGCAGTGATCTCAGGGGTCTTAACTATGGCTACACCTTC
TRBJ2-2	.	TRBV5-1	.	CASSLGTPGTGELFF	TGCGCCAGCAGCTTGGGGACTCCGGGCACCGGGGAGCTGTTTTTT
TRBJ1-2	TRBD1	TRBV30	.	CAWSAYRGSYGYTF	TGTGCCTGGAGTGCCTACAGGGGTAGCTATGGCTACACCTTC
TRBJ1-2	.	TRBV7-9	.	CASSSGREASGYTF	TGTGCCAGCAGCTCAGGCAGGGAGGCGTCTGGCTACACCTTC
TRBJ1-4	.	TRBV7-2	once	CASSLGRDLVFEKLFF	TGTGCCAGCAGCTTAGGCAGGGACTTAGTCTTTGAAAAACTGTTTTTT
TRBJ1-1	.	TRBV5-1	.	CASSFQQGNTEAFF	TGCGCCAGCAGCTTTCAACAGGGGAACACTGAAGCTTTCTTT
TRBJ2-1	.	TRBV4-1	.	CASSQVGAGQQDNEQFF	TGCGCCAGCAGCCAAGTGGGCGCGGGACAGCAAGACAATGAGCAGTTCTTC
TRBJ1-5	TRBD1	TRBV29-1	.	CSVRTGSSEPQHF	TGCAGCGTCCGGACAGGGAGTAGTGAGCCCCAGCATTTT
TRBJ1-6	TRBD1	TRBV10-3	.	CAISEVTGESSYNSPLHF	TGTGCCATCAGTGAGGTGACAGGGGAAAGCTCCTATAATTCACCCCTCCACTTT
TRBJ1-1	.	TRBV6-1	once	CASSDYDKRGFF	TGTGCCAGCAGTGATTATGACAAAAGGGGTTTCTTT
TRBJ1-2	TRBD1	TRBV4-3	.	CASSQPTGDGYGYTF	TGCGCCAGCAGCCAACCAACAGGGGACGGCTATGGCTACACCTTC
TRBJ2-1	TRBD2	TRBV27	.	CASSLSSYLRGGGQYNEQFF	TGTGCCAGCAGTTTATCGAGCTACTTAAGGGGCGGGGGGCAATACAATGAGCAGTTCTTC
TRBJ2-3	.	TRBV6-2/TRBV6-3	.	CASSYGASTDTQYF	TGTGCCAGCAGTTACGGAGCTAGCACAGATACGCAGTATTTT
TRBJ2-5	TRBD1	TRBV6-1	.	CASSETGQAMTQYF	TGTGCCAGCAGTGAAACAGGACAGGCAATGACCCAGTACTTC
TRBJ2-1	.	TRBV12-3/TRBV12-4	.	CASSPGGFNEQFF	TGTGCCAGCAGTCCAGGGGGGTTCAATGAGCAGTTCTTC
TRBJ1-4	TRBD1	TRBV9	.	CASSAGTEEKLFF	TGTGCCAGCAGCGCAGGGACAGAGGAAAAACTGTTTTTT
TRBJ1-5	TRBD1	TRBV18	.	CASSTRDRAQPQHF	TGTGCCAGCTCTACCCGGGACAGGGCTCAGCCCCAGCATTTT
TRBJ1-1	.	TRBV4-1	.	CASSQANRVNTEAFF	TGCGCCAGCAGCCAAGCCAACCGGGTAAACACTGAAGCTTTCTTT
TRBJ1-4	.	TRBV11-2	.	CASSSGLYNEKLFF	TGTGCCAGCAGCTCGGGGTTATATAATGAAAAACTGTTTTTT
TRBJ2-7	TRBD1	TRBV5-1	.	CASSLGRGGGYEQYF	TGCGCCAGCAGCTTGGGCAGAGGGGGCGGGTACGAGCAGTACTTC
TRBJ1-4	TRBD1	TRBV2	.	CASIQGVNEKLFF	TGTGCCAGCATTCAGGGGGTCAATGAAAAACTGTTTTTT
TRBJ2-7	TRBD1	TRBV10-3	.	CAIGPDRGDEQYF	TGTGCCATCGGTCCGGACAGGGGTGACGAGCAGTACTTC
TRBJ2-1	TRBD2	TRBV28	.	CASSVTSLIDEQFF	TGTGCCAGCAGTGTGACTAGCCTAATCGATGAGCAGTTCTTC
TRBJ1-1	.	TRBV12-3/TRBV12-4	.	CAILIETEAFF	TGTGCCATCCTGATTGAGACTGAAGCTTTCTTT
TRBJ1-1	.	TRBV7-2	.	CASSLNQGMIAEAFF	TGTGCCAGCAGCCTCAACCAGGGGATGATCGCTGAAGCTTTCTTT
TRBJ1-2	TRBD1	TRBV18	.	CASSPRDSQVSYTF	TGTGCCAGCTCACCAAGGGACAGCCAAGTCTCCTACACCTTC
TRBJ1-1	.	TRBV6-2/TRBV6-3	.	CASSTPGTQLKAFF	TGTGCCAGCAGCACACCCGGGACTCAGCTGAAAGCTTTCTTT
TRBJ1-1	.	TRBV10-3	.	CAIGRGESDTEAFF	TGTGCCATCGGTCGGGGTGAATCGGACACTGAAGCTTTCTTT
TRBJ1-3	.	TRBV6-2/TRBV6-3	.	CASTPAADGGGNTIYF	TGTGCCAGCACCCCCGCCGCGGACGGAGGAGGAAACACCATATATTTT
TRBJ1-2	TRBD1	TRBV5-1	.	CASSSQRAGTGGNGYTF	TGCGCCAGCAGCTCACAAAGGGCAGGGACAGGAGGAAATGGCTACACCTTC
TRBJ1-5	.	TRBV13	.	CASSFDRNQPQHF	TGTGCCAGCAGCTTCGACAGAAATCAGCCCCAGCATTTT
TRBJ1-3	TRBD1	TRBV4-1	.	CASSQAVGGTGNTIYF	TGCGCCAGCAGCCAAGCGGTAGGGGGCACTGGAAACACCATATATTTT